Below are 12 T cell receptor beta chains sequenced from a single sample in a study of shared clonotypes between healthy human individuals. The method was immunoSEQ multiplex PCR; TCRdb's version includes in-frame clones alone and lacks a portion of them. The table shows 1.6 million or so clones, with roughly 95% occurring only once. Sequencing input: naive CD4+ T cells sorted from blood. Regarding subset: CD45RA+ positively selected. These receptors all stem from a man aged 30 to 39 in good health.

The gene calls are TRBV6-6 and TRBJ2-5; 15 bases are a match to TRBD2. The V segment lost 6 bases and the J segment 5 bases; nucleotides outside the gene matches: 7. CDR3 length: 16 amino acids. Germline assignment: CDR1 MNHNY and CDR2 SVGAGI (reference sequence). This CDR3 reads CASSRGLAGGWETQYF. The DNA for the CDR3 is TGTGCCAGCAGCCGCGGACTAGCGGGGGGGTGGGAGACCCAGTACTTC.

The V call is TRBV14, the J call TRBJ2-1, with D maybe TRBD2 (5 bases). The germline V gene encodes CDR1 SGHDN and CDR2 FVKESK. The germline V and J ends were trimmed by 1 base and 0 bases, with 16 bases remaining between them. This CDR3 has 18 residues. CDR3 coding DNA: TGTGCCAGCAGCCAAGGGATCAGCAGCGGTAGCTCCTACAATGAGCAGTTCTTC. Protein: CASSQGISSGSSYNEQFF.

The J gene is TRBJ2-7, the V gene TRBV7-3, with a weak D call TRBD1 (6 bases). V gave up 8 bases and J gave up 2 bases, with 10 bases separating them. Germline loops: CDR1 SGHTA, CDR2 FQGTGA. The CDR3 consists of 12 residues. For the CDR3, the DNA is TGTGCCAGCGGGGGACAAACCTACGAGCAGTACTTC. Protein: CASGGQTYEQYF.

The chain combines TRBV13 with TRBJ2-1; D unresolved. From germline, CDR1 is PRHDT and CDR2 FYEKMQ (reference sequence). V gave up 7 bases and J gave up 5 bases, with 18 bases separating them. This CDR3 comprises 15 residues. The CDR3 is CASTSPGLDHNEQFF. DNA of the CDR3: TGTGCCAGCACCTCCCCTGGATTAGACCACAATGAGCAGTTCTTC.

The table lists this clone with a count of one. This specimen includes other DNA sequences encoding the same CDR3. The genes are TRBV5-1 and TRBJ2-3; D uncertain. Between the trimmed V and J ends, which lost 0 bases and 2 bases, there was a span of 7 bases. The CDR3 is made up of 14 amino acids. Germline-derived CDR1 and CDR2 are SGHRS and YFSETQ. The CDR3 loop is CASSLELSTDTQYF. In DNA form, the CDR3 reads TGCGCCAGCAGCTTGGAGCTTTCCACAGATACGCAGTATTTT. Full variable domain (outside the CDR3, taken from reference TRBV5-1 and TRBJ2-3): KAGVTQTPRYLIKTRGQQVTLSCSPISGHRSVSWYQQTPGQGLQFLFEYFSETQRNKGNFPGRFSGRQFSNSRSEMNVSTLELGDSALYLCASSLELSTDTQYFGPGTRLTVL.

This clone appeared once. The CDR3: CASRITGSYEQYF. CDR3 in DNA: TGTGCCAGCAGAATCACCGGATCCTACGAGCAGTACTTC. The chain uses TRBV7-2 and TRBJ2-7; no reliable D call. This CDR3 has 13 residues. Germline-derived CDR1 and CDR2 are SGHTA and FQGNSA. Trimming shortened V by 6 bases and J by 1 base, and 10 bases separated the two germline ends.

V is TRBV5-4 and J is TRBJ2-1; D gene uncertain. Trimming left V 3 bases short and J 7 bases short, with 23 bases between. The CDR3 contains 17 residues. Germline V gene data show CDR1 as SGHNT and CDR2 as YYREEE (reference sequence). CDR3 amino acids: CASSYTVGLDLGNEQFF. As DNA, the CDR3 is TGTGCCAGCAGCTACACAGTTGGATTAGATCTGGGTAATGAGCAGTTCTTC.

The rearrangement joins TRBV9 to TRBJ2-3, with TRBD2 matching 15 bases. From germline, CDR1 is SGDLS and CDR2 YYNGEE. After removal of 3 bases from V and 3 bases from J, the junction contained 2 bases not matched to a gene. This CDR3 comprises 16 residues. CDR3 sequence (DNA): TGTGCCAGCAGCGGGACTAGCGGGAGGGGGACAGATACGCAGTATTTT. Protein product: CASSGTSGRGTDTQYF.

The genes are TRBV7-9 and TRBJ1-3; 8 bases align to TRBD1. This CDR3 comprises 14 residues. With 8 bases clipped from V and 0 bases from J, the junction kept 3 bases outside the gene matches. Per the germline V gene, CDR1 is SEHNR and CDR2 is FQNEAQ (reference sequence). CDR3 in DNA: TGTGCCAGCCCGGACAGGGCCTCTGGAAACACCATATATTTT. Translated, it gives CASPDRASGNTIYF.

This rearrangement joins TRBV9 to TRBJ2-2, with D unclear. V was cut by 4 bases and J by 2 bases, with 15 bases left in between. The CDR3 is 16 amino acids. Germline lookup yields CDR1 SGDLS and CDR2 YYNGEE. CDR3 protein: CASSPLIVGNTGELFF. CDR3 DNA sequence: TGTGCCAGCAGCCCCCTGATAGTTGGAAACACCGGGGAGCTGTTTTTT.

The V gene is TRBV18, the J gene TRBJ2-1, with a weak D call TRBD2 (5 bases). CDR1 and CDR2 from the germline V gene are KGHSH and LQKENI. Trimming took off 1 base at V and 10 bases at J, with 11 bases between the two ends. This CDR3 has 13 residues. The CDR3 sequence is CASSPRLAWEQFF. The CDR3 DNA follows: TGTGCCAGCTCACCACGGCTAGCCTGGGAGCAGTTCTTC.

CDR3 amino acids: CAISESTTSGSSTDTQYF. In DNA, the CDR3 is TGTGCCATCAGTGAGTCAACGACTAGCGGGAGTTCAACAGATACGCAGTATTTT. The V and J genes are TRBV10-3 and TRBJ2-3, with 12 bases matching TRBD2. Germline CDR1 reads ENHRY; CDR2 reads SYGVKD. J was trimmed by 3 bases and V by 0 bases; bases with no gene match: 7. This CDR3 has 18 residues.